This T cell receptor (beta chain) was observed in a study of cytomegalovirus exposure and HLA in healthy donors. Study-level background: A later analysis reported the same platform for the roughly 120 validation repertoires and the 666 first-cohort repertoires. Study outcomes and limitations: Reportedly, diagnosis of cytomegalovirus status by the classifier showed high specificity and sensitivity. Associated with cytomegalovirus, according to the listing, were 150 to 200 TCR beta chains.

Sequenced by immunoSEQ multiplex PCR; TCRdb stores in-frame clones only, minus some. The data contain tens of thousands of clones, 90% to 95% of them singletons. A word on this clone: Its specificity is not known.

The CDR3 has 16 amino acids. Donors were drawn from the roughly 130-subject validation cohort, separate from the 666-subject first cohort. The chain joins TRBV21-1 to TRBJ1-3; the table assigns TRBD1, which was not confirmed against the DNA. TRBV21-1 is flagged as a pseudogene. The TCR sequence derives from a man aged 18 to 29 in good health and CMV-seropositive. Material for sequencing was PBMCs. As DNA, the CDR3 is TGTGCCAGCAGTACAGGGTACCCTGCCTCTGGAAACACCATATATTTT. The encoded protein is CASSTGYPASGNTIYF.